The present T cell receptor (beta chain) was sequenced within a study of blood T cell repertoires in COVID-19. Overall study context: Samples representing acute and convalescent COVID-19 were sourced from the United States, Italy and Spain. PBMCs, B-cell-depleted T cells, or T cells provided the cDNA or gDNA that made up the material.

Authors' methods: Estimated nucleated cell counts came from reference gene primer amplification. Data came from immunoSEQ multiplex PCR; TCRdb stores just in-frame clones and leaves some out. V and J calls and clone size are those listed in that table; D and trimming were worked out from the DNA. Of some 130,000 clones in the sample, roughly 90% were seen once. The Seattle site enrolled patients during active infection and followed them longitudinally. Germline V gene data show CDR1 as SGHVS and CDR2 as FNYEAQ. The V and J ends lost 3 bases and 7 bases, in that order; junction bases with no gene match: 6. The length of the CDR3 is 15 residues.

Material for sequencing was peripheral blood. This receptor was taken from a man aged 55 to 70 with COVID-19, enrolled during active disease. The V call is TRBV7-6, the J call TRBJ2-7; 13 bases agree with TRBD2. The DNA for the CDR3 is TGTGCCAGCAGCTTGCTAGGACTAGCGGGAGCTGAGCAGTACTTC. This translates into CASSLLGLAGAEQYF.